The 3 T cell receptor beta chains given below trace back to one sample, sequenced in a study of cytomegalovirus exposure and HLA in healthy donors. Libraries were prepared by immunoSEQ multiplex PCR; TCRdb keeps only in-frame clonotypes and omits some of them. The data contain some 130,000 clones, approximately 87% of them singletons. Sequencing used PBMCs. The receptors stem from a young man in good health and CMV-seronegative.

J is TRBJ2-5 and V is TRBV5-1; 7 nucleotides line up with TRBD2. With V trimmed by 2 bases and J by 4 bases, 8 bases remained unmatched. Germline values: CDR1 SGHRS, CDR2 YFSETQ. The CDR3 contains 15 residues. The CDR3 sequence is CASSLVGGGGETQYF. The CDR3 nucleotides are TGCGCCAGCAGCTTAGTTGGCGGGGGAGGAGAGACCCAGTACTTC.

This clone was seen only once. The chain carries TRBV18 and TRBJ1-2; D gene uncertain. Trimming took 6 bases from V and 8 from J, leaving 13 bases between them. This CDR3 is built from 12 residues. The V gene's germline CDR1 is KGHSH and CDR2 LQKENI. CDR3 nucleotide sequence: TGTGCCAGCTCCGTCTCCGACGGGGGCTACACCTTC. Translating it yields CASSVSDGGYTF.

The chain employs TRBV4-3 and TRBJ1-3; TRBD1 matches at 7 bases. Looked up from germline, CDR1 is LGHNA and CDR2 is YSLEER. This CDR3 is built from 17 residues. The junction had 10 bases not matched to a gene; V was cut back by 2 bases and J by 3 bases. Here the CDR3 reads CASSQRIKGALGNTIYF. CDR3 in DNA: TGCGCCAGCAGCCAAAGAATTAAGGGGGCTCTTGGAAACACCATATATTTT.